The clone carrying this T cell receptor beta chain occurred a few times. Its antigen is unknown. The V gene lost 1 base and the J gene lost 4 bases, with 10 bases spanning the gap. The CDR3 has 14 amino acids. The sample is drawn from a study of identical twins. Study-level findings and limits: Cross-sectional statistical analysis, not tracking of the same donors, underpinned the conclusions. Beta out-of-frame sequences displayed a weaker excess of sharing between twins. Clonotypes of the beta chain that were abundant in cord blood carried fewer insertions (memory repertoires showed none).

cDNA carried unique molecular identifiers, and a universal primer site was added by template switching. TCRdb ran MiXCR on the 5' RACE reads and lists one entry per CDR3 protein. The table shows approximately 890,000 distinct CDR3 sequences, with roughly an eighth occurring only once. The same sample was also studied in work on yellow fever vaccine responses in identical twins.

The chain combines TRBV12-3 or TRBV12-4 with TRBJ1-1; D perhaps matches TRBD1 (5 bases). The sequence was obtained from a woman younger than 30 in good health. Specimen: PBMCs. The CDR3 here is CASSLDVGTTEAFF. The CDR3 coding sequence is TGTGCCAGCAGTTTAGATGTGGGGACCACTGAAGCTTTCTTT.